This T cell receptor (beta chain) was recovered during a study of shared clonotypes between healthy human individuals. Generated by immunoSEQ multiplex PCR, the TCRdb table keeps only in-frame clones and is missing some. The sample holds around 450,000 clones; roughly 77% are singletons and the top ten take around 14%. This clone appeared once. V was trimmed by 8 bases and J by 3 bases, leaving 21 bases between them. The CDR3 runs to 16 residues. CDR1 is SGHVS, CDR2 FQNEAQ, per germline. None of the donors, who were healthy HIV-negative adults, had recently had acute infections or vaccinations. Sequenced material: PBMCs. The source of this sequence is a woman aged 40 to 50 in good health. Some clones in this sample may be carry-over from other donors' samples. The V gene is TRBV7-8, the J gene TRBJ2-3, with a tentative D call TRBD1 (6 bases). The chain's CDR3 is CASQLIRDIRTDTQYF. The CDR3 bases are TGTGCCAGCCAGCTGATCCGGGACATTCGAACAGATACGCAGTATTTT.